What follows are 2 T cell receptor beta chains derived from one specimen sequenced in a study of blood T cells in healthy people across ages. Then a second PCR, running roughly 7 to 11 cycles, was carried out with a sample-barcoded 5' primer and a J-beta primer mix. TCRdb called the 5' RACE reads again in MiXCR, with one record for every CDR3 protein. The sample contains 700,000 to 950,000 distinct CDR3 sequences, about 40% of which appear only once. The specimen was blood. The receptors shown here come from a woman in her sixties or seventies in good health.

This clonotype was counted once. One base away lies a much larger clone, so this may be a sequencing read error. The rearrangement links TRBV5-6 to TRBJ1-6; no firm D call. Germline lookup yields CDR1 SGHDT and CDR2 YYEEEE. The CDR3 spans 12 residues. The DNA for the CDR3 is TGTGCCAGCAGCCAGGAGAACACACCCCCCCACTTT. Protein: CASSQENTPPHF.

The V and J genes are TRBV28 and TRBJ1-1, with D possibly matching TRBD1 (6 bases). The CDR3 covers 14 residues. Trimming took off 3 bases at V and 5 bases at J, with 13 bases between the two ends. In germline, CDR1 is MDHEN, CDR2 SYDVKM. The CDR3 loop reads CASSLWGARTEAFF. CDR3 bases: TGTGCCAGCAGTTTGTGGGGGGCGCGTACTGAAGCTTTCTTT.